The T cell receptor (beta chain) under discussion was sequenced for a study of blood T cells in healthy people across ages. Whole-study findings and limits: The donors' CMV status was not determined, possibly confounding changes in expanded clonotypes. Comparison with aged donors showed that long-lived donors had more naive CD4+ cells and higher diversity.

This clonotype was counted between two and nine times. Its antigen is undetermined. Primers used in a second PCR of about 6 to 11 cycles were a sample-barcoded 5' primer and a J-beta primer mix. In TCRdb, the 5' RACE reads were re-called with MiXCR into one record per CDR3 protein. The profile shows roughly 1.6 million distinct CDR3 sequences, about 31% of them singletons. Donors gave approximately 9.9 milliliters of peripheral blood apiece. Extractions gave at least 5 micrograms of total RNA per sample. V was cut by 8 bases and J by 5 bases, with 22 bases left in between. This CDR3 spans 15 amino acids. From germline, CDR1 is PRHDT and CDR2 FYEKMQ (reference sequence).

The source material was blood. The chain links TRBV13 to TRBJ2-7, with D perhaps TRBD1 (6 bases). This TCR was sampled from a woman in her twenties or thirties in good health. CDR3: CASLQTGTRLNEQYF. Here the CDR3 DNA reads TGTGCCAGCCTCCAAACCGGGACACGGCTCAACGAGCAGTACTTC.